This TCR beta chain was sequenced for a study of PD-L1 blockade in urothelial cancer. Overall study context: Median T cell yield from blood was roughly 150,000.

Assay used: immunoSEQ multiplex PCR; TCRdb lists only in-frame clones, some missing. This sample has about 43,000 clones, with around 90% found just once. Germline V gives CDR1 SGHDT, CDR2 YYEEEE. The ends were cut back, 5 bases at V and 5 bases at J, with 10 bases in the middle. The CDR3 is made up of 13 amino acids. V is TRBV5-6 and J is TRBJ1-4; possible D gene TRBD1, 5 bases. Here the sequenced sample was PBMCs, taken around atezolizumab (anti-PD-L1) treatment. The receptor was derived from a woman aged 60-75 years with urothelial cancer. CDR3 residues: CASSDRPNEKLFF. The CDR3 DNA reads as TGTGCCAGCAGTGACAGACCGAATGAAAAACTGTTTTTT.